One sample yielded the 29 T cell receptor beta chains listed below, sequenced in a study of read filtering for tumor transcriptome and immune sequencing. Molecular barcoded adaptors covering alpha/delta and beta/gamma chains were used on approximately 440 ng RNA. Using its own MiXCR run on the reads, TCRdb lists one record per CDR3 protein. The sample records 39,000 or so distinct CDR3 sequences, 14% being singletons. What was sequenced was a population of CD138-negative cells sorted from bone marrow. All receptors come from a donor aged 40 or older with multiple myeloma.

This clonotype appeared a few times. This may be a read error, as it is one base from a much larger clone. The CDR3 does not end in the conserved phenylalanine or tryptophan, so this is likely a read error. CDR3 nucleotides: TGCGCCAGCAGCTTGGAGATAACAAGGGGGCACGGCTACACCCTC. Amino acids: CASSLEITRGHGYTL. The rearrangement uses TRBV5-1 and TRBJ1-2, with 7 bases identical to TRBD1. This CDR3 is 15 amino acids long. The J segment lost 8 bases and the V segment lost 0 bases, leaving 10 bases of the junction unmatched. The germline CDR1 and CDR2 sequences are SGHRS and YFSETQ.

Regarding this clonotype: Just one base apart from a much larger clone, this may be a read error. V gene TRBV6-2 or TRBV6-3 combines with J gene TRBJ1-2, with 8 positions matching TRBD1. Germline trimming cut 8 bases from V and 5 bases from J; bases unmatched to any gene: 10. Per the germline V gene, CDR1 is MNHEY and CDR2 is SVGEGT. The CDR3 has 14 residues. Written as DNA, the CDR3 is TGTGCCAGCTGTCAAACGACAGGGGATTATGGCTACACCTTC. This encodes CASCQTTGDYGYTF.

The CDR3 reads CASSAPGGTEAFF. The CDR3 DNA follows: TGTGCCAGCAGCGCCCCGGGGGGCACTGAAGCTTTCTTT. The chain couples TRBV7-2 to TRBJ1-1; D might be TRBD1 (5 bases). CDR1 and CDR2 from the germline V gene are SGHTA and FQGNSA. The CDR3 sequence is 13 residues long. The germline V and J ends were trimmed by 5 bases and 4 bases, with 11 bases remaining between them.

This clonotype was seen at least ten times. This may arise from a read error, as a much more abundant clone is one base away. The V call is TRBV5-5, the J call TRBJ2-1; 7 bases map to TRBD1. From germline, CDR1 is SGHKS and CDR2 YYEKEE (reference sequence). The CDR3 sequence is 15 residues long. CDR3 bases: TGTGCCAGCAGCTCGGGACAGAGCTCCTACAATGGGCAGTTCTTC. It is translated as CASSSGQSSYNGQFF.

The CDR3 sequence is CASSSGTSGRYNEQFF. CDR3 nucleotide sequence: TGCGCCAGCAGCTCTGGGACTAGCGGAAGATACAATGAGCAGTTCTTC. V is TRBV5-1 and J is TRBJ2-1; 11 bases match TRBD2. V was clipped by 3 bases and J by 4 bases; unmatched bases: 6. Germline V gene sequence: CDR1 SGHRS, CDR2 YFSETQ. The CDR3 covers 16 residues.

This clonotype was picked up many times. The chain employs TRBV12-3 or TRBV12-4 and TRBJ1-5; TRBD1 matches 8 bases. The V and J ends lost 6 bases and 2 bases, in that order; junction bases with no gene match: 9. The CDR3 has 16 amino acids. This chain's CDR3 is CASSQVMGQGNQPQHF. In DNA form, the CDR3 reads TGTGCCAGCAGCCAGGTGATGGGACAGGGCAATCAGCCCCAGCATTTT.

This clonotype showed up many times. The gene calls are TRBV2 and TRBJ2-7, with TRBD1 matching 9 bases. CDR3 size: 15 residues. With 3 bases clipped from V and 4 bases from J, the junction kept 7 bases outside the gene matches. Per germline, CDR1 SNHLY and CDR2 FYNNEI. The CDR3 nucleotides read TGTGCCAGCAGTGATTTACAGGGGGCGAAGTACGAGCAGTACTTC. This sequence encodes CASSDLQGAKYEQYF.

At least ten counts were recorded for this clonotype. A much more abundant neighbour one base away suggests this may be a read error. The J gene is TRBJ2-1, the V gene TRBV7-2; D gene uncertain. Germline V lookup: CDR1 SGHTA, CDR2 FQGNSA. The CDR3 totals 15 residues. The CDR3 spells CASSSTPPVRNGQFF. CDR3 DNA: TGTGCCAGCAGCTCCACCCCCCCTGTCCGCAATGGGCAGTTCTTC.

Ten or more counts support this clonotype. This sequence joins TRBV5-1 and TRBJ2-4, with a tentative D call TRBD2 (6 bases). The germline gives CDR1 SGHRS, CDR2 YFSETQ. Trimming removed 7 bases at V and 6 bases at J, with 8 bases between. The length of the CDR3 is 11 residues. The CDR3 bases are TGCGCCAGCGGGGAGGCAAACATTCAGTACTTC. Translation: CASGEANIQYF.

A word on this clonotype: A much larger clone is a single base away; this may be a read error. The chain recombines TRBV15 with TRBJ1-3, with D perhaps matching TRBD1 (5 bases). Germline V lookup: CDR1 LNHNV, CDR2 YYDKDF (reference sequence). The CDR3 length is 17 residues. V shed 1 base and J shed 1 base, with 14 bases lying between them. The DNA of the CDR3 is TGTGCCACCAGCAGAGGGCGGTGGGGGAGGTCTGGAAACACCATATATTTT. Protein product: CATSRGRWGRSGNTIYF.

The V gene is TRBV7-3, the J gene TRBJ2-3, with 9 bases fitting TRBD2. V was clipped by 5 bases and J by 6 bases; unmatched bases: 15. The CDR3 totals 17 residues. CDR1 is SGHTA, CDR2 FQGTGA, per germline. CDR3 coding DNA: TGTGCCAGCAGCCACCAGATTAGCGGGAGTCGTGGGGATACGCAGTATTTT. Its protein is CASSHQISGSRGDTQYF.

This clonotype was detected ten times or more. The chain uses TRBV6-5 and TRBJ2-7, with D unclear. Trimming left V 2 bases short and J 3 bases short, with 17 bases between. This CDR3 has 16 residues. Germline CDR1 reads MNHEY; CDR2 reads SVGAGI. In DNA, the CDR3 is TGTGCCAGCAGTTACAACCGACTCAGTACGAACTACGAGCAGTACTTC. Protein product: CASSYNRLSTNYEQYF.

In this sample, this clonotype turned up a few times. With a much larger clone just one base away, this may be a read error. This sequence joins TRBV5-5 and TRBJ1-1; D is unresolved. The CDR3 has 13 amino acids. Germline V gene lookup returns CDR1 SGHKS and CDR2 YYEKEE (reference sequence). The CDR3 reads CTSSLAAAREAFF. CDR3 nucleotide sequence: TGTACCAGCAGCTTGGCAGCGGCTAGGGAAGCTTTCTTT.

This clonotype was recorded many times. The rearrangement joins TRBV29-1 to TRBJ1-1, with D possibly being TRBD1 (5 bases). The CDR3 runs 13 residues. Trimming stripped 6 bases from V and 2 bases from J, with 13 bases between. CDR1 is SQVTM and CDR2 is ANQGSEA in the germline V gene. CDR3: CSVAQGRNTEAFF. The DNA of the CDR3 is TGCAGCGTCGCCCAGGGTAGAAACACTGAAGCTTTCTTT.

This chain connects TRBV29-1 to TRBJ1-1; perhaps TRBD1 as D (5 bases). From germline, CDR1 is SQVTM and CDR2 ANQGSEA. CDR3 length: 13 residues. Trimming removed 2 bases from V and 14 bases from J, with 21 bases in between. The CDR3 is CSVENAGQTEVFF. In nucleotides, the CDR3 is TGCAGCGTTGAAAATGCAGGGCAAACTGAAGTCTTCTTT.

The table lists this clonotype with many counts. The rearrangement links TRBV4-1 to TRBJ1-5; D remains ambiguous. Germline CDR1 is MGHRA and CDR2 is YSYEKL. V lost 2 bases, J lost 7 bases, and 15 bases lay in between. The CDR3 runs 15 residues. The DNA of the CDR3 is TGCGCCAGCAGCCAATCTCAGGTTTTTGTACAGCCCCAGCATTTT. Its protein product is CASSQSQVFVQPQHF.

This clonotype appeared many times. V usage is TRBV4-2 and J usage is TRBJ1-4, with TRBD1 as a possible D gene (5 bases). With 0 bases removed from V and 7 bases from J, the gap between germline ends came to 15 bases. Germline lookup yields CDR1 LGHNA and CDR2 YNFKEQ. This CDR3 is built from 16 residues. In nucleotides, the CDR3 is TGTGCCAGCAGCCAAGATCCGGGGCAACGAGGTGAAAAACTGTTTTTT. This gives the protein CASSQDPGQRGEKLFF.

This clonotype was recorded many times. The rearrangement links TRBV7-9 to TRBJ1-1; D may be TRBD1 (5 bases). This CDR3 is 14 amino acids long. Trimming cost V 4 bases and J 0 bases, with 9 bases left between them. Germline V gene data show CDR1 as SEHNR and CDR2 as FQNEAQ (reference sequence). CDR3 region: CASSSVQVNTEAFF. CDR3 sequence (DNA): TGTGCCAGCAGCTCAGTACAGGTGAACACTGAAGCTTTCTTT.

About this clonotype itself: A read error is possible here, since a much larger clone lies one base away. J is TRBJ2-2 and V is TRBV11-1, with a tentative D call TRBD2 (6 bases). Trimming removed 11 bases at V and 4 bases at J, with 20 bases between. This CDR3 is 15 amino acids long. Per the germline V gene, CDR1 is SGHAT and CDR2 is FQDESV (reference sequence). The CDR3 coding sequence is TGTGCCGGCGGACTTGGCGGGGCTGGCACCGGGGAGCTGTTTTTT. It translates to CAGGLGGAGTGELFF.

This clonotype was observed many times. The genes are TRBV6-5 and TRBJ2-1; TRBD1 agrees at 8 bases. The germline CDR1 and CDR2 sequences are MNHEY and SVGAGI. The V and J ends lost 0 bases and 2 bases, in that order; junction bases with no gene match: 3. CDR3 length: 16 residues. The CDR3 loop is CASSYSSRGPYNEQFF. As DNA, the CDR3 is TGTGCCAGCAGTTACTCGAGCAGGGGGCCCTACAATGAGCAGTTCTTC.

This clonotype was observed at least ten times. The rearrangement uses TRBV20-1 and TRBJ2-1; D uncertain. There are 15 residues in the CDR3. CDR1 and CDR2 (germline): DFQATT, SNEGSKA (reference sequence). V was trimmed by 0 bases and J by 1 base, leaving 10 bases between them. Written as DNA, the CDR3 is TGCAGTGCTAGAGATGTCGTGAGGTCCTACAATGAGCAGTTCTTC. This gives the protein CSARDVVRSYNEQFF.

Notes on this clonotype: A much larger clone sits a single nucleotide away, making a read error possible. This sequence joins TRBV3-1 and TRBJ2-1, with 10 bases identical to TRBD2. With V trimmed by 6 bases and J by 9 bases, 17 bases remained unmatched. This CDR3 has 17 amino acids. CDR1 is LGHDT and CDR2 is YNNKEL in the germline V gene (reference sequence). The CDR3 here is CASSPRSLAGFNSEQFF. CDR3 DNA sequence: TGTGCCAGCAGTCCAAGATCACTAGCGGGATTTAACAGTGAGCAGTTCTTC.

This clonotype showed up just a few times. The chain uses TRBV27 and TRBJ1-2; D perhaps matches TRBD1 (6 bases). Germline V gene sequence: CDR1 MNHEY, CDR2 SMNVEV (reference sequence). CDR3 length equals 14 residues. The V end lost 4 bases, the J end lost 7 bases, and 16 bases lay between the germline ends. CDR3 loop: CASSSNQGQGGYTF. CDR3 DNA sequence: TGTGCCAGCAGTTCTAATCAGGGGCAAGGTGGCTACACCTTC.

This clonotype was counted ten times or more. The chain uses TRBV20-1 and TRBJ2-3, with D perhaps TRBD2 (5 bases). Germline CDR1 is DFQATT and CDR2 is SNEGSKA (reference sequence). The length of the CDR3 is 12 residues. V lost 3 bases and J 6 bases, leaving 10 bases between the germline ends. In nucleotides, the CDR3 is TGCAGTGCTAGCCGGGGTGGGGATACGCAGTATTTT. Its protein is CSASRGGDTQYF.

The table lists this clonotype with many counts. The chain combines TRBV4-1 with TRBJ1-4, with D possibly TRBD1 on 5 matching bases. The V end was cut by 0 bases, the J end by 6 bases, with 11 bases between. This CDR3 region has 15 residues. The germline V gene encodes CDR1 MGHRA and CDR2 YSYEKL. Written as DNA, the CDR3 is TGCGCCAGCAGCCAAGATCCCCAGGGAGATGAAAAACTGTTTTTT. Its translation is CASSQDPQGDEKLFF.

This clonotype has a count of ten or more. The chain uses TRBV28 and TRBJ1-5; no definite D call. The CDR3 has 14 residues. Germline values: CDR1 MDHEN, CDR2 SYDVKM. Trimming removed 1 base from V and 0 bases from J, with 4 bases in between. The CDR3 bases are TGTGCCAGCAGTTTATCAGATAGCAATCAGCCCCAGCATTTT. Protein product: CASSLSDSNQPQHF. The full variable domain, completed using reference TRBV28 and TRBJ1-5, is DVKVTQSSRYLVKRTGEKVFLECVQDMDHENMFWYRQDPGLGLRLIYFSYDVKMKEKGDIPEGYSVSREKKERFSLILESASTNQTSMYLCASSLSDSNQPQHFGDGTRLSIL.

In the case of this clonotype: This clone may be a read error of a much larger clone one base away. The chain recombines TRBV28 with TRBJ1-2; possibly TRBD1 for D (5 bases). Germline V gene sequence: CDR1 MDHEN, CDR2 SYDVKM. The CDR3 is 12 amino acids. With 6 bases removed from V and 13 bases from J, the gap between germline ends came to 18 bases. CDR3 sequence: CASSRGRYGRTF. In DNA form, the CDR3 reads TGTGCCAGCAGCCGGGGGAGGTATGGCCGCACCTTC.

This clonotype was recorded at least ten times. The genes are TRBV20-1 and TRBJ2-3; weak D call: TRBD1 (6 bases). The CDR3 extends over 13 amino acids. The germline V gene has CDR1 DFQATT and CDR2 SNEGSKA (reference sequence). V was pared by 6 bases and J by 1 base, with 11 bases between. The CDR3 here is CSALTGGTDTQYF. In DNA form, the CDR3 reads TGCAGTGCCCTGACAGGAGGCACAGATACGCAGTATTTT.

This clonotype was counted ten times or more. The J gene is TRBJ2-5, the V gene TRBV20-1; 16 positions agree with TRBD2. There are 17 residues in the CDR3. The germline V gene encodes CDR1 DFQATT and CDR2 SNEGSKA (reference sequence). With V trimmed by 4 bases and J by 5 bases, 10 bases remained unmatched. CDR3 in amino acids: CSATRGTSGGALETQYF. Here the CDR3 DNA reads TGCAGTGCTACCCGAGGGACTAGCGGGGGGGCCCTCGAGACCCAGTACTTC.